This is a list of T cell receptor beta chains from one sample in a study of early T cells in non-severe SARS-CoV-2 infection. MiXCR was run by TCRdb on the 5' RACE reads, yielding one entry per CDR3 protein. The repertoire holds 87,000 or so distinct CDR3 sequences, with 12% to 15% as singletons. Specimen: whole blood. These receptors were obtained from an adult who was a healthcare worker with PCR-confirmed SARS-CoV-2 infection or an uninfected control (not recorded which). The CDR3 runs from the conserved cysteine through the conserved F or W. Each record gives: J gene, clone size, V gene, D gene, CDR3 protein, CDR3 DNA. A D gene is named only where the DNA matches it firmly. The size field is filled for only some rows; it gives once, few, many or a size class.

TRBJ1-5 few TRBV7-9 TRBD1 CASSFTGDSNQPQHF TGTGCCAGCAGCTTTACAGGGGATAGCAATCAGCCCCAGCATTTT
TRBJ1-2 few TRBV4-3 TRBD1 CASSQAGTGVGNYGYTF TGCGCCAGCAGCCAGGCCGGGACAGGGGTTGGGAACTATGGCTACACCTTC
TRBJ1-1 many TRBV29-1 - CSVELWGTEAFF TGCAGCGTTGAACTGTGGGGCACTGAAGCTTTCTTT
TRBJ1-2 - TRBV5-6 - CASSSLNSYGYTF TGTGCCAGCAGCTCACTCAACTCCTATGGCTACACCTTC
TRBJ2-5 - TRBV13 - CASGSPSQETQYF TGTGCCAGCGGGAGTCCCAGCCAAGAGACCCAGTACTTC
TRBJ1-1 few TRBV7-9 - CASSLGGETEAFF TGTGCCAGCAGCTTAGGCGGTGAGACTGAAGCTTTCTTT
TRBJ2-7 many TRBV21-1 - CASSNFSPSGAYEQYF TGTGCCAGCAGCAATTTTTCGCCTAGCGGGGCCTACGAGCAGTACTTC
TRBJ2-7 few TRBV4-2 - CASSHVGGYEQYF TGTGCCAGCAGCCATGTGGGGGGTTACGAGCAGTACTTC
TRBJ1-2 - TRBV2 - CASRSSADGYTF TGTGCCAGCAGGTCCTCCGCCGATGGCTACACCTTC
TRBJ2-2 many TRBV6-2/TRBV6-3 - CASSYLFTGELFF TGTGCCAGCAGTTACCTCTTTACCGGGGAGCTGTTTTTT
TRBJ1-1 few TRBV7-2 - CASRFGLNTEAFF TGTGCCAGCAGGTTCGGGTTGAACACTGAAGCTTTCTTT
TRBJ1-1 - TRBV6-6 - CASSNPDRLNTEAFF TGTGCCAGCAGTAACCCCGACAGGTTGAACACTGAAGCTTTCTTT
TRBJ1-1 few TRBV7-9 TRBD1 CASRLGQENTEAFF TGTGCCAGCAGGCTGGGACAGGAGAACACTGAAGCTTTCTTT
TRBJ2-5 - TRBV6-6 TRBD2 CASSVSGLARIQETQYF TGTGCCAGCAGTGTCTCCGGACTAGCGAGAATTCAAGAGACCCAGTACTTC
TRBJ1-1 few TRBV6-5 - CASTANTEAFF TGTGCCAGCACAGCGAACACTGAAGCTTTCTTT
TRBJ2-5 few TRBV29-1 - CSVDGTTYQETQYF TGCAGCGTTGACGGGACAACGTACCAAGAGACCCAGTACTTC
TRBJ1-2 few TRBV11-2 - CASSLQGNYGYTF TGTGCCAGCAGCTTGCAGGGGAACTATGGCTACACCTTC
TRBJ2-3 few TRBV28 TRBD1 CASRQTPQGVDTQYF TGTGCCAGCAGACAAACCCCACAGGGGGTAGATACGCAGTATTTT
TRBJ2-1 few TRBV7-2 TRBD1 CASSLEGGAYNEQFF TGTGCCAGCAGCTTAGAAGGGGGCGCCTACAATGAGCAGTTCTTC
TRBJ1-1 - TRBV28 - CASTIRRSGRREAFF TGTGCCAGCACCATCCGCCGGTCAGGGAGAAGAGAGGCTTTCTTT
TRBJ1-5 - TRBV28 - CASSSPGEPQHF TGTGCCAGCAGTTCTCCGGGGGAGCCCCAGCATTTT
TRBJ1-5 - TRBV7-2 - CASSLGRWDQPQHF TGTGCCAGCAGCTTAGGACGGTGGGATCAGCCCCAGCATTTT
TRBJ2-3 few TRBV10-2 - CASSELRGLGTSTDTQYF TGCGCCAGCAGTGAACTGCGAGGATTGGGAACTAGCACAGATACGCAGTATTTT
TRBJ2-7 - TRBV7-2 TRBD2 CASSAHSGGKYEQYF TGTGCCAGCAGCGCACATAGCGGGGGAAAGTACGAGCAGTACTTC
TRBJ2-5 few TRBV7-8 - CASSLEIQFGETQYF TGTGCCAGCAGCTTGGAGATTCAATTCGGAGAGACCCAGTACTTC
TRBJ2-7 few TRBV11-2 TRBD2 CASSLVASGSYEQYF TGTGCCAGCAGCTTAGTCGCTAGCGGTTCCTACGAGCAGTACTTC
TRBJ1-5 many TRBV3-1 - CASSQDLGNQPQHF TGTGCCAGCAGCCAAGATTTAGGCAATCAGCCCCAGCATTTT
TRBJ2-1 - TRBV4-1 - CASSQIRTFNEQFF TGCGCCAGCAGCCAGATTAGAACCTTCAATGAGCAGTTCTTC
TRBJ2-3 many TRBV11-2 TRBD1 CASSFGQGADTQYF TGTGCCAGCAGCTTCGGACAGGGGGCAGATACGCAGTATTTT
TRBJ2-7 few TRBV9 - CASSVAGVTYEQYF TGTGCCAGCAGCGTAGCGGGGGTTACCTACGAGCAGTACTTC
TRBJ2-5 - TRBV10-2 TRBD2 CASSDLLAGTETQYF TGCGCCAGCAGTGATTTACTAGCGGGGACAGAGACCCAGTACTTC
TRBJ2-5 - TRBV28 - CASSSPSTETQYF TGTGCCAGCAGTTCCCCCAGTACCGAGACCCAGTACTTC